This TCR beta chain appears in the sequencing data of a study of T-cell memory formation after mild COVID-19. Study-level results: Those CD4+ clones that contracted were mainly in CM and EM (CD8+ ones in EMRA). Clones shrinking from day 15 to 85 showed even CD4/CD8 mixes; later expanders tilted CD4+.

Germline CDR1 is SGHRS and CDR2 is YFSETQ. With 4 bases removed from V and 3 bases from J, the gap between germline ends came to 16 bases. This CDR3 has 16 amino acids. MiXCR, applied by TCRdb to the 5' RACE reads, yields one record per CDR3 protein. The table records almost 350,000 distinct CDR3 sequences, 20% to 25% of them present only once. This clonotype showed up just a few times. Its antigen is not identified. This chain uses TRBV5-1 with TRBJ2-2; possibly TRBD1 for D (6 bases). The clonotype comes from a man between 18 and 35 years old who had mild COVID-19 (a few samples of this study predate the infection). Cell type and time point are not known. The sequenced material came from PBMCs or a T cell subset sorted from them (not recorded which). The CDR3 loop reads CASSRDRIGDTGELFF. CDR3 DNA sequence: TGCGCCAGCAGCCGAGACAGGATCGGGGACACCGGGGAGCTGTTTTTT.